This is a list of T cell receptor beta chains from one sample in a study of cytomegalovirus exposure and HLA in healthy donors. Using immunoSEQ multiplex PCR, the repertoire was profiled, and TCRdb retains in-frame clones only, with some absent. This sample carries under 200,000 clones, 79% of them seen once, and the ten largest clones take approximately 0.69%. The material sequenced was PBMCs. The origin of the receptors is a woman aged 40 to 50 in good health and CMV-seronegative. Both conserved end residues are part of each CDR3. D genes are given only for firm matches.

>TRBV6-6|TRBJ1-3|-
CASKSPGNTIYF
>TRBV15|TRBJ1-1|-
CATSRDRSQNTEAFF
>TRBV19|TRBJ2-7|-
CASSIEGATGSEQYF
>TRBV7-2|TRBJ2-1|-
CASSLAQTKGRTTYNEQFF
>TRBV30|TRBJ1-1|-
CACRGWVTEAFF
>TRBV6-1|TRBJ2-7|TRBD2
CASSVGTSSSYEQYF
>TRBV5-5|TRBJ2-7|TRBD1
CASSLGVGTGTHEQYF
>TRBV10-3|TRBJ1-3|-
CAISVGQGNTIYF
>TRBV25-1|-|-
CASSEYGQRYEQYF
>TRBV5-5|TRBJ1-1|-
CASSLAVGGQTEAFF
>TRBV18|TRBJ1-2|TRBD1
CASSPLGQGNYGYTF
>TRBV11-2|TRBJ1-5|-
CASSLSPSQPQHF
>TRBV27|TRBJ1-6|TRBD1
CASSPWTGSKVLHF
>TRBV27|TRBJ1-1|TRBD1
CASSFMDRGRNTEAFF
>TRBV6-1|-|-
CASSGRQDTYEQYF
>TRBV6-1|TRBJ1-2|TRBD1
CASSVDRGGYTF
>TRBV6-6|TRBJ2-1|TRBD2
CAIRTSGGNNEQFF
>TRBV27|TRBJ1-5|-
CASSAPRQPQHF
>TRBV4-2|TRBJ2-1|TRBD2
CASSQAGTSGRGGDEQFF
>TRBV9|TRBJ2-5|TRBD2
CASSLGTSGRRMGETQYF
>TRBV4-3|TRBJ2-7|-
CASSQDGWGAEQYF
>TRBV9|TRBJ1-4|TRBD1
CASSVWTGSEKLFF
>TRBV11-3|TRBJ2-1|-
CASSFQLSPHSYNEQFF
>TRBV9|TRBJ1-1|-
CASSLGGTLGYTEAFF
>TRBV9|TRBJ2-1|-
CASSAGPGDNEQFF
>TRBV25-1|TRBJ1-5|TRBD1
CATRQGSQPQHF
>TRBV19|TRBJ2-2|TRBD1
CALRQGAGGELFF
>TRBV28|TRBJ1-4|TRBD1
CASSPRQGRTNEKLFF
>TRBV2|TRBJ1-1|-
CASSEEPGGNTEAFF
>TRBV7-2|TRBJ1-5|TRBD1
CASSGRQGSQPQHF